The rows below give T cell receptor beta chains drawn from one sample of a study of T cell clones after liver transplantation. The repertoire was sequenced with immunoSEQ multiplex PCR; TCRdb's copy has only in-frame clones and lacks some. Of around 110,000 clones listed, around nine tenths are singletons. The material sequenced was CD4+ T cells from blood, taken 12 months after liver transplant. Receptor source: a human patient who received a liver transplant. Part of the T cells may come from the graft donor. CDR3s include the opening cysteine and the closing phenylalanine or tryptophan.

cdr3_aa j_call v_call
CASSLHLAGGYEQYF TRBJ2-7 TRBV28
CASINVATNEKLFF TRBJ1-4 TRBV6-1
CASSGASYEQYF TRBJ2-7 TRBV6-1
CASSLQAGDEQYF TRBJ2-7 TRBV18
CASRLAGAVYEQYF TRBJ2-7 TRBV6-1
CASSEFRQGPYNEQFF TRBJ2-1 TRBV2
CASSFQGADTQYF TRBJ2-3 TRBV7-3
CASSINRFDEQFF TRBJ2-1 TRBV19
CASSGDRGRRLGYTF TRBJ1-2 TRBV5-1
CASSSSTVLREKLFF TRBJ1-4 TRBV18
CASSLQGINQETQYF TRBJ2-5 TRBV5-1
CASSPTRTYEQYF TRBJ2-7 TRBV11-3
CASTLNRGQGYTF TRBJ1-2 TRBV28
CASGSSGSRSYEQYF TRBJ2-7 TRBV27
CASSRIGHLQETQYF TRBJ2-5 TRBV5-6
CASSSLRGTSPEQYF TRBJ2-7 TRBV11-2
CASSQDWTSGSYEQYF TRBJ2-7 TRBV4-2
CASSLFASETQYF TRBJ2-5 TRBV5-1
CASTGGGYEQYF TRBJ2-7 TRBV7-6
CASSFTGFGTTGELFF TRBJ2-2 TRBV5-1
CASSPTGGSLKQFF TRBJ2-1 TRBV5-6
CASRRDSMNTEAFF TRBJ1-1 TRBV6-1
CASSFGTGGSETQYF TRBJ2-5 TRBV7-3
CASSLRMGQGSEQYF TRBJ2-7 TRBV7-2
CASSNPKTSGWDEQYF TRBJ2-7 TRBV21-1
CASSLAPPRTFAGNTIYF TRBJ1-3 TRBV5-1
CASRVGSWAVGEQYF TRBJ2-7 TRBV2
CASSVTGGGTGELFF TRBJ2-2 TRBV2
CSAGSAQETQYF TRBJ2-5 TRBV29-1
CASSSTGTDYEQYF TRBJ2-7 TRBV5-4
CASRGGGSGNTIYF TRBJ1-3 TRBV28
CASRAQGAGNTIYF TRBJ1-3 TRBV5-1
CAITGTGRVDGYTF TRBJ1-2 TRBV10-3
CASSGRDSTNEKLFF TRBJ1-4 TRBV9
CASSGQGNTEAFF TRBJ1-1 TRBV6-5
CASSVSGPTRTTSTDTQYF TRBJ2-3 TRBV19
CAISPERYEQYF TRBJ2-7 TRBV10-3
CAWSALNGQGANTEAFF TRBJ1-1 TRBV30
CASSPQFDEQFF TRBJ2-1 TRBV5-1
CASSSGTSGIYEQYF TRBJ2-7 TRBV28
CASSLQGRDEKLFF TRBJ1-4 TRBV6-1
CASSLFGAYSNQPQHF TRBJ1-5 TRBV27
CASSPLRDSNQPQHF TRBJ1-5 TRBV18
CASSDSTTGSTDTQYF TRBJ2-3 TRBV6-4
CASSRDHNEKLFF TRBJ1-4 TRBV2
CASSEDSPYGYTF TRBJ1-2 TRBV5-5
CSVGGTSGSRGNTGELFF TRBJ2-2 TRBV29-1
CASRQVINQPQHF TRBJ1-5 TRBV2
CASSLQGSAGNTIYF TRBJ1-3 TRBV5-1
CASSPGEWEGTDTQYF TRBJ2-3 TRBV9
CASSLGGDRSYEQYF TRBJ2-7 TRBV11-3
CASSFRETGRAEAFF TRBJ1-1 TRBV19
CASRRATNEKLFF TRBJ1-4 TRBV6-1
CASSLDLAGNTGELFF TRBJ2-2 TRBV5-4
CASSAIDRGGEQYF TRBJ2-7 TRBV25-1
CASSTSAGSNEQFF TRBJ2-1 TRBV7-3
CASSVGLAGKNIQYF TRBJ2-4 TRBV9
CASSLGPGGEEKLFF TRBJ1-4 TRBV5-4
CAIYRTRREVNEKLFF TRBJ1-4 TRBV6-9
CASGIAGVTYEQYF TRBJ2-7 TRBV5-4